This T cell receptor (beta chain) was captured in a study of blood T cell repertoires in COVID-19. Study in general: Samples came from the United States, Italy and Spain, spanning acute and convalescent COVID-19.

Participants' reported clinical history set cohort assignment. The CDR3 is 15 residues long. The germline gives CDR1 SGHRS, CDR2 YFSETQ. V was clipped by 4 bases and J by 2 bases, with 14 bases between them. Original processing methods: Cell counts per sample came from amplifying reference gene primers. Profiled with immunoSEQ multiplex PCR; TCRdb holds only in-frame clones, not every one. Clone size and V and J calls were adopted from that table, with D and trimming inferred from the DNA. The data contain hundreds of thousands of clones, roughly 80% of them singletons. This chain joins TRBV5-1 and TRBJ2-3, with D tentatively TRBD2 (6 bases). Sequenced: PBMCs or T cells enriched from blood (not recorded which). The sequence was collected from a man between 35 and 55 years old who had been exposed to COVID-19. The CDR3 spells CASSVEDYSTDTQYF. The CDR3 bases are TGCGCCAGCAGCGTGGAGGACTACTCCACAGATACGCAGTATTTT.